The 30 T cell receptor beta chains below were found in one sample sequenced in a study of T cell responses to AZD1222 COVID-19 vaccine. The table came from immunoSEQ multiplex PCR; TCRdb's copy has only in-frame clones and leaves some out. The sample shows tens of thousands of clones, 80% of them seen only once. The specimen comprised peripheral blood, sampled 28 days after the second AZD1222 dose. These receptors came from an adult who received the AZD1222 COVID-19 vaccine.

This clone came up a few times. The rearrangement links TRBV7-2 to TRBJ1-2, with D hard to call. The CDR3 is 13 residues long. Trimming left V 2 bases short and J 2 bases short, with 6 bases between. The germline CDR1 and CDR2 sequences are SGHTA and FQGNSA. The CDR3 coding sequence is TGTGCCAGCAGCTTAAACCAGAACTATGGCTACACCTTC. Translating gives CASSLNQNYGYTF.

J is TRBJ1-6 and V is TRBV5-6; D perhaps matches TRBD1 (6 bases). This CDR3 is 15 amino acids long. V lost 4 bases to trimming and J lost 9 bases, with 17 bases between them. CDR1 and CDR2 (germline): SGHDT, YYEEEE. In DNA form, the CDR3 reads TGTGCCAGCAGCCCGCGTCGAACAGGGTCTTCACCCCTCCACTTT. Its protein product is CASSPRRTGSSPLHF.

This chain links TRBV10-1 with TRBJ2-3, with unresolved D. The germline gives CDR1 WNHNN, CDR2 SYGVQD (reference sequence). Trimming pared 7 bases from V and 6 bases from J, leaving 14 bases between. This CDR3 spans 13 amino acids. Here the CDR3 reads CASNSFFGDTQYF. The CDR3 DNA is TGCGCCAGCAATTCCTTCTTTGGTGATACGCAGTATTTT.

The chain combines TRBV7-3 with TRBJ2-3; TRBD2 matches 8 bases. The CDR3 is made up of 15 amino acids. The V gene's germline CDR1 is SGHTA and CDR2 FQGTGA. Trimming removed 4 bases from V and 2 bases from J; junction bases left unmatched: 5. The CDR3 spells CASSSLAGPTDTQYF. In nucleotides, the CDR3 is TGTGCCAGCAGCTCCCTAGCGGGCCCCACAGATACGCAGTATTTT.

V and J are TRBV10-2 and TRBJ1-1; 8 bases are shared with TRBD1. Looked up from germline, CDR1 is WSHSY and CDR2 is SAAADI. The CDR3 contains 14 residues. V gave up 1 base and J gave up 4 bases; unmatched junction bases: 2. The CDR3 loop reads CASSEWQGATEAFF. The DNA for the CDR3 is TGCGCCAGCAGTGAGTGGCAGGGGGCCACTGAAGCTTTCTTT.

The V gene is TRBV28, the J gene TRBJ2-5, with D uncertain. Germline lookup yields CDR1 MDHEN and CDR2 SYDVKM. This CDR3 comprises 13 residues. V lost 4 bases and J 7 bases, leaving 13 bases between the germline ends. CDR3 sequence: CASSSGSVGTQYF. The CDR3 nucleotides are TGTGCCAGCAGTTCCGGGTCCGTGGGGACCCAGTACTTC.

This clone has a handful of counts. The chain carries TRBV19 and TRBJ1-1, with 10 nucleotides matching TRBD1. The CDR3 contains 18 residues. Germline-derived CDR1 and CDR2 are LNHDA and SQIVND (reference sequence). Germline trimming cut 3 bases from V and 0 bases from J; bases unmatched to any gene: 10. The CDR3 loop reads CASSIGTGDYTLNTEAFF. DNA of the CDR3: TGTGCCAGTAGTATCGGGACAGGGGACTATACCCTGAACACTGAAGCTTTCTTT.

The rearrangement uses TRBV19 and TRBJ2-1; D gene ambiguous. The V and J ends lost 0 bases and 5 bases respectively, with 11 bases between them. This CDR3 is 15 amino acids long. The germline V gene encodes CDR1 LNHDA and CDR2 SQIVND (reference sequence). CDR3 sequence (DNA): TGTGCCAGTAGTATAGAATTAGCACCCCACAATGAGCAGTTCTTC. Its protein product is CASSIELAPHNEQFF. The entire variable domain, with the rest obtained from reference TRBV19 and TRBJ2-1, is as follows: DGGITQSPKYLFRKEGQNVTLSCEQNLNHDAMYWYRQDPGQGLRLIYYSQIVNDFQKGDIAEGYSVSREKKESFPLTVTSAQKNPTAFYLCASSIELAPHNEQFFGPGTRLTVL.

The chain combines TRBV6-5 with TRBJ2-7; 10 nucleotides line up with TRBD2. This CDR3 spans 15 amino acids. V lost 5 bases and J lost 2; bases outside the gene matches: 6. Per the germline V gene, CDR1 is MNHEY and CDR2 is SVGAGI. This chain's CDR3 is CASSNRLAGTYEQYF. The CDR3 DNA sequence: TGTGCCAGCAGTAACAGACTAGCGGGTACCTACGAGCAGTACTTC.

This clone was counted only a few times. This rearrangement joins TRBV6-4 to TRBJ2-1; the D is unclear. The CDR3 is made up of 15 amino acids. The germline V gene encodes CDR1 MRHNA and CDR2 SNTAGT. V lost 6 bases and J 0 bases, leaving 12 bases between the germline ends. As DNA, the CDR3 is TGTGCCAGCAGCGAGACTGCCAGCTCCTACAATGAGCAGTTCTTC. This codes for CASSETASSYNEQFF.

The V call is TRBV19, the J call TRBJ2-2; 8 bases agree with TRBD1. Germline CDR1 LNHDA, CDR2 SQIVND (reference sequence). J lost 1 base, V lost 3 bases, and 7 bases had no gene match. The CDR3 totals 17 residues. CDR3 region: CASSIDRGGWNTGELFF. The CDR3 DNA reads as TGTGCCAGTAGTATCGACAGGGGTGGTTGGAACACCGGGGAGCTGTTTTTT.

The chain links TRBV6-5 to TRBJ2-2; D not certain. This CDR3 comprises 14 residues. CDR1 is MNHEY and CDR2 is SVGAGI in the germline V gene. The V end was cut by 2 bases, the J end by 5 bases, with 9 bases between. The CDR3 DNA sequence: TGTGCCAGCAGTTACGAAGTGCGAACCGGGGAGCTGTTTTTT. Protein sequence: CASSYEVRTGELFF.

The chain employs TRBV7-9 and TRBJ2-3; D remains ambiguous. The CDR3 runs 15 residues. Germline CDR1 is SEHNR and CDR2 is FQNEAQ (reference sequence). With 2 bases removed from V and 0 bases from J, the gap between germline ends came to 9 bases. DNA for the CDR3: TGTGCCAGCAGCTTAATGGCAGTCAGCACAGATACGCAGTATTTT. Its protein product is CASSLMAVSTDTQYF. Together with reference TRBV7-9 and TRBJ2-3, the CDR3 gives the full variable domain: DTGVSQNPRHKITKRGQNVTFRCDPISEHNRLYWYRQTLGQGPEFLTYFQNEAQLEKSRLLSDRFSAERPKGSFSTLEIQRTEQGDSAMYLCASSLMAVSTDTQYFGPGTRLTVL.

This clone was detected once. The rearrangement links TRBV7-9 to TRBJ2-3; no clear D. Germline CDR1 and CDR2: SEHNR and FQNEAQ (reference sequence). Trimming took 5 bases from V and 5 from J, leaving 5 bases between them. The CDR3 contains 11 residues. CDR3 sequence: CASSPRDTQYF. CDR3 in DNA: TGTGCCAGCAGCCCCAGAGATACGCAGTATTTT.

This rearrangement joins TRBV29-1 to TRBJ1-1; the D is unclear. Germline CDR1 SQVTM, CDR2 ANQGSEA. The CDR3 has 13 residues. The germline V and J ends were trimmed by 4 bases and 0 bases, with 9 bases remaining between them. The CDR3 nucleotides read TGCAGCGTTGCCGAACAGATGAACACTGAAGCTTTCTTT. It encodes CSVAEQMNTEAFF.

This sequence joins TRBV28 and TRBJ1-6; possible D gene TRBD1, 5 bases. Between the trimmed V and J ends, which lost 9 bases and 8 bases, there was a span of 11 bases. Looked up from germline, CDR1 is MDHEN and CDR2 is SYDVKM. This CDR3 comprises 12 residues. In nucleotides, the CDR3 is TGTGCCAGTCGGGACCCCTATTCACCCCTCCACTTT. Translated, it gives CASRDPYSPLHF.

The DNA of the CDR3 is TGTGCCAGCTCACCGGGGGGGCGGAATCAGCCCCAGCATTTT. This translates into CASSPGGRNQPQHF. The chain joins TRBV18 to TRBJ1-5; D is possibly TRBD1 (6 bases). CDR1 is KGHSH, CDR2 LQKENI, per germline. The CDR3 has 14 amino acids. The V gene lost 3 bases and the J gene lost 4 bases, with 10 bases spanning the gap.

This rearrangement joins TRBV6-1 to TRBJ2-3; D may be TRBD1 (6 bases). Looked up from germline, CDR1 is MNHNS and CDR2 is SASEGT. V lost 5 bases, J lost 6 bases, and 15 bases lay in between. The CDR3 runs 14 residues. CDR3 sequence (DNA): TGTGCCAGCAGTTCAGCACAGGGCCCCGATACGCAGTATTTT. Amino acid sequence: CASSSAQGPDTQYF.

V is TRBV19 and J is TRBJ1-4, with unresolved D. The CDR3 runs to 15 residues. V gave up 2 bases and J gave up 5 bases, with 12 bases separating them. Looked up from germline, CDR1 is LNHDA and CDR2 is SQIVND (reference sequence). CDR3 amino acids: CASSISGANNEKLFF. As DNA, the CDR3 is TGTGCCAGTAGTATAAGTGGAGCTAACAATGAAAAACTGTTTTTT.

This chain links TRBV10-1 with TRBJ2-3, with 8 positions matching TRBD1. Germline values: CDR1 WNHNN, CDR2 SYGVQD (reference sequence). V dropped 6 bases and J dropped 2; count of bases not matched to a gene: 7. CDR3 length: 15 amino acids. The CDR3 sequence: CASSRGQGHTDTQYF. The DNA for the CDR3 is TGCGCCAGCAGCCGTGGACAGGGTCACACAGATACGCAGTATTTT.

This chain joins TRBV7-2 and TRBJ2-1, with 10 bases fitting TRBD1. V lost 3 bases to trimming and J lost 8 bases; unmatched junction nucleotides: 4. This CDR3 is built from 14 residues. The V gene's germline CDR1 is SGHTA and CDR2 FQGNSA. This CDR3 reads CASSFGQGVYEQFF. The CDR3 DNA follows: TGTGCCAGCAGCTTCGGACAGGGGGTGTATGAGCAGTTCTTC. The full variable domain, completed using reference TRBV7-2 and TRBJ2-1, is GAGVSQSPSNKVTEKGKDVELRCDPISGHTALYWYRQSLGQGLEFLIYFQGNSAPDKSGLPSDRFSAERTGGSVSTLTIQRTQQEDSAVYLCASSFGQGVYEQFFGPGTRLTVL.

This clone was seen a few times. CDR3 nucleotides: TGTGCCAGCAGCCAGGGAGGAGGTGCGGGACACAAAGCTTTCTTT. Translating it yields CASSQGGGAGHKAFF. The V gene is TRBV3-1 (or the pseudogene TRBV3-2), the J gene TRBJ1-1, with D possibly TRBD1 on 6 matching bases. Germline V CDR1 and CDR2: LGHDT, YNNKEL (reference sequence). V dropped 3 bases and J dropped 9 bases, with 20 bases sitting between them. CDR3 length equals 15 residues.

This clone was seen a handful of times. This chain connects TRBV28 to TRBJ2-7; D remains ambiguous. The germline V gene has CDR1 MDHEN and CDR2 SYDVKM. Trimming cost V 5 bases and J 0 bases, with 14 bases left between them. The CDR3 runs 15 residues. The CDR3 loop is CASSGSNTHSYEQYF. The CDR3 nucleotides read TGTGCCAGCAGTGGCTCTAACACGCACTCCTACGAGCAGTACTTC.

CDR3 bases: TGTGCCAGCAGTTGGGGTTCAGCGGGGGCCTACAATGAGCAGTTCTTC. It codes for CASSWGSAGAYNEQFF. The chain carries TRBV6-5 and TRBJ2-1; 8 bases align to TRBD2. After removal of 4 bases from V and 2 bases from J, the junction contained 7 bases not matched to a gene. The CDR3 has 16 residues. From germline, CDR1 is MNHEY and CDR2 SVGAGI.

The chain is built from TRBV7-6 and TRBJ2-2, with 9 bases aligning to TRBD2. The CDR3 runs 17 residues. V lost 2 bases, J lost 3 bases, and 7 bases stayed unmatched. Germline lookup yields CDR1 SGHVS and CDR2 FNYEAQ. CDR3 region: CASSLTPSGTHTGELFF. CDR3 DNA: TGTGCCAGCAGCTTAACCCCTAGCGGGACTCACACCGGGGAGCTGTTTTTT.

This chain uses TRBV6-2 or TRBV6-3 with TRBJ1-5; D not resolved. Trimming took off 2 bases at V and 7 bases at J, with 6 bases between the two ends. This CDR3 has 12 amino acids. CDR1 and CDR2 from the germline V gene are MNHEY and SVGEGT. This CDR3 is CASSYIGQPQHF. In nucleotides, the CDR3 is TGTGCCAGCAGTTACATCGGGCAGCCCCAGCATTTT.

The rearrangement uses TRBV19 and TRBJ2-2; 10 positions agree with TRBD2. Germline-derived CDR1 and CDR2 are LNHDA and SQIVND (reference sequence). The CDR3 spans 16 residues. V lost 8 bases and J lost 0; bases outside the gene matches: 6. CDR3: CASRRGLAANTGELFF. The CDR3 nucleotides are TGTGCCAGTCGAAGAGGACTAGCGGCGAACACCGGGGAGCTGTTTTTT.

About this clone itself: The sample carries other DNA sequences with the same CDR3. The chain is built from TRBV6-2 or TRBV6-3 and TRBJ2-7; D perhaps matches TRBD2 (5 bases). Germline CDR1 reads MNHEY; CDR2 reads SVGEGT. The CDR3 is 14 residues long. V lost 6 bases and J 1 base, leaving 13 bases between the germline ends. The CDR3 reads CASSLRRGSYEQYF. Written as DNA, the CDR3 is TGTGCCAGCAGCTTAAGACGGGGTTCCTACGAGCAGTACTTC.

The chain recombines TRBV27 with TRBJ2-1; D ambiguous. The CDR3 is made up of 15 amino acids. V gave up 3 bases and J gave up 3 bases, with 12 bases separating them. In germline, CDR1 is MNHEY, CDR2 SMNVEV (reference sequence). The CDR3 is CASSFWRSGYNEQFF. CDR3 nucleotides: TGTGCCAGCAGTTTTTGGAGATCCGGCTACAATGAGCAGTTCTTC.

This clone was seen just once. V and J are TRBV12-3 or TRBV12-4 and TRBJ2-1; no clear D gene. This CDR3 contains 12 residues. Deletions cut 7 bases from V and 6 bases from J, with 10 bases between. The CDR3 DNA reads as TGTGCCAGCACCAAGACCCTCAATGAGCAGTTCTTC. Translating it yields CASTKTLNEQFF.